The TCR beta chain under discussion was sequenced for a study of technical replicates of blood from a few donors. V was cut by 5 bases and J by 0 bases, with 9 bases left in between. This CDR3 spans 14 amino acids. Germline CDR1 reads LNHDA; CDR2 reads SQIVND (reference sequence). Data came from immunoSEQ multiplex PCR; TCRdb stores just in-frame clones and leaves some out. The repertoire includes about 50,000 clones, roughly 95% of them detected once, and 0.39% sits in the top ten. The sample holds one count of this clone. This TCR came from a human donor in good health. The rearrangement joins TRBV19 to TRBJ2-3; no reliable D call. The specimen was T cells isolated from PBMCs. In DNA form, the CDR3 reads TGTGCCAGTAGTTGGGCTGCTAGCACAGATACGCAGTATTTT. Translation: CASSWAASTDTQYF.